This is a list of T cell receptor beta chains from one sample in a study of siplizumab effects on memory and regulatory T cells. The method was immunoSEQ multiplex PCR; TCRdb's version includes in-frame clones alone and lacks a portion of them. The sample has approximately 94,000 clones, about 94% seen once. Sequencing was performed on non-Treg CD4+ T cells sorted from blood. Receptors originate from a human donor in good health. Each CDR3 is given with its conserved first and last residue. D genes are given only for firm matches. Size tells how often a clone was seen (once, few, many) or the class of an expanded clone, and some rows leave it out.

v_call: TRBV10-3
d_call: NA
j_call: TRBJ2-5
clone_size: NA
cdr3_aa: CAISDRVEETQYF
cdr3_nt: TGTGCCATCAGTGACAGGGTGGAAGAGACCCAGTACTTC

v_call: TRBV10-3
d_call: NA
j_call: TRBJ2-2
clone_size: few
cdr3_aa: CAISLRETGELFF
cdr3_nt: TGTGCCATCAGCTTGAGGGAGACCGGGGAGCTGTTTTTT

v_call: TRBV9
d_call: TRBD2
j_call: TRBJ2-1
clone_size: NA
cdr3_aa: CASSPAAGEAGNEQFF
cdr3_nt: TGTGCCAGCAGCCCAGCAGCGGGAGAAGCGGGCAATGAGCAGTTCTTC

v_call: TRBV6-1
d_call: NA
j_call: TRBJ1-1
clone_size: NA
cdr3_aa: CASNMGDTLNTEAFF
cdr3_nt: TGTGCCAGCAATATGGGGGACACGTTGAACACTGAAGCTTTCTTT

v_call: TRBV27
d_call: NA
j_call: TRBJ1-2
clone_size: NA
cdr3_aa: CASSRRGTSYGYTF
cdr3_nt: TGTGCCAGCAGCCGCAGGGGTACAAGCTATGGCTACACCTTC

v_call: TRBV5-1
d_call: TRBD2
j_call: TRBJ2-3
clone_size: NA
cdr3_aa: CASSLEPSGSTDTQYF
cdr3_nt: TGCGCCAGCAGCTTGGAACCTAGCGGTAGCACAGATACGCAGTATTTT

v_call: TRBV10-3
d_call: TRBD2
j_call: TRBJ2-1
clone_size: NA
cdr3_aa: CATRAGQGLAGGYYEQFF
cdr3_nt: TGTGCCACCAGAGCGGGACAGGGACTAGCGGGAGGGTACTATGAGCAGTTCTTC

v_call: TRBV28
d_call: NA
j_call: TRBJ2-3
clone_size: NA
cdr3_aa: CASSGSGTDTQYF
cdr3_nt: TGTGCCAGCAGCGGCAGCGGAACAGATACGCAGTATTTT

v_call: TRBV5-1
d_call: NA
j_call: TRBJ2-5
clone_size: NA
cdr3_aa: CASSWSGMQETQYF
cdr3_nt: TGCGCCAGCAGCTGGTCGGGCATGCAAGAGACCCAGTACTTC

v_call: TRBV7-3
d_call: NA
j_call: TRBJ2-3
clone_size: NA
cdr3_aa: CASSLTGRVGSTDTQYF
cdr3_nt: TGTGCCAGCAGCTTAACTGGGCGGGTTGGGAGCACAGATACGCAGTATTTT

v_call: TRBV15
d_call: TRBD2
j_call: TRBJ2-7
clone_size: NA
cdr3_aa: CATSRDVGSGSYEQYF
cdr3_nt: TGTGCCACCAGCAGAGATGTCGGTAGCGGGTCCTACGAGCAGTACTTC

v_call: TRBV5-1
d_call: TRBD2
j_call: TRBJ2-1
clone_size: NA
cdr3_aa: CASKVGLAGNNEQFF
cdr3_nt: TGCGCCAGCAAAGTGGGACTAGCGGGGAACAATGAGCAGTTCTTC

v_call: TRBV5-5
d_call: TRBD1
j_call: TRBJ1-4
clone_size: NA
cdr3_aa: CASSPGTGWEKLFF
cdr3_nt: TGTGCCAGCAGCCCCGGGACAGGGTGGGAAAAACTGTTTTTT

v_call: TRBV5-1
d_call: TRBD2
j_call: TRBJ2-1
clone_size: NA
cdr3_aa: CASSQRASGLGDYNEQFF
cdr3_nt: TGCGCCAGCAGCCAGAGGGCTAGCGGGCTAGGGGATTACAATGAGCAGTTCTTC

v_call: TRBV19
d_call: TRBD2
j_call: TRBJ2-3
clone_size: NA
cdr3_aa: CASSSGSLPDTQYF
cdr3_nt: TGTGCCAGTAGTAGCGGGAGTCTCCCAGATACGCAGTATTTT

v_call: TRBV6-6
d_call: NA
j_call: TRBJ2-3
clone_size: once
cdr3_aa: CASRSASTDTQYF
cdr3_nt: TGTGCCAGCAGGAGCGCCAGCACAGATACGCAGTATTTT